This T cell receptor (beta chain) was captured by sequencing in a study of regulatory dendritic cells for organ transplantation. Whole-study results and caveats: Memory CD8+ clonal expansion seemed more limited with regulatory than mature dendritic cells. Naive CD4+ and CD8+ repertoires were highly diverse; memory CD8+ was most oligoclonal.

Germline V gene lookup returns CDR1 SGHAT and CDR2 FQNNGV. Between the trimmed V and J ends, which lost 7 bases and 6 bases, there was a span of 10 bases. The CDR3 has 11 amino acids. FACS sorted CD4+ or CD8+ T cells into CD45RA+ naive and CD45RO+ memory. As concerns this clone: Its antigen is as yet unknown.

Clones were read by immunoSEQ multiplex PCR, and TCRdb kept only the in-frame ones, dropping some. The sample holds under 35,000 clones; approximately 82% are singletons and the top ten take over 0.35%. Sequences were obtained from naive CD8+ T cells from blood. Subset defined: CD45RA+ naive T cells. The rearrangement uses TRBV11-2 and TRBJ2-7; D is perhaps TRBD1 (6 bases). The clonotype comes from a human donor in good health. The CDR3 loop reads CASTTGPEQYF. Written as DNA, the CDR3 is TGTGCCAGCACTACAGGGCCCGAGCAGTACTTC.